This TCR beta chain was retrieved from a study of identical twins (dated by TCRdb to 2016 to 2018). Looking at the study overall: To test whether fetal clonotypes persist, the study used deep sequencing on TCR alpha and beta repertoires from monozygotic twins, unrelated adults of various ages, and cord blood. To rule out contamination, replicate twin experiments were performed at different times with different library preparation protocols.

Study-level results and caveats: Out-of-frame TCR alpha sharing in monozygotic twins was systematically underestimated by recombination models, whereas sharing between unrelated individuals was in agreement with the recombination models. Out-of-frame TCR alpha sequences shared between twins showed an excess of low generation-probability sequences compared with coincidental sharing between unrelated individuals. Because the same donors could not be followed over many years, the conclusions depended on cross-sectional statistical analysis. Fewer insertions were carried by abundant cord blood beta clonotypes, a similar but weaker trend appeared in young adult naive repertoires, and no such trend appeared in memory repertoires. Invariant T cells such as MAIT and iNKT could partly confound zero-insertion analyses, though diverse VJ usage argued against this for most clonotypes. In beta out-of-frame sequences, excess twin sharing was weaker, because having fewer shared sequences lowered the signal-to-noise ratio.

This clonotype was recorded at least ten times. Which antigen it targets is not known. No base quality information exists; no much larger clone differs at one position. Every donor was a healthy Caucasian. Three unrelated non-twin adults were also sequenced: a male aged 18 to 30, a male aged 50 to 59 and a female aged 50 to 59. Miltenyi CD45RO+ enrichment and human naive T-cell isolation kits were used to isolate memory (CD45RO+) and naive T cells from PBMC. Library preparation was by 5' RACE. TCRdb names Illumina HiSeq 2000 as the instrument used. A universal primer binding site was introduced by template switching, and a unique molecular identifier was present in the final cDNA, enabling accurate counting of TCR cDNA molecules. Specific primers in the conserved constant-segment region were used to synthesize first-strand cDNA for the TCR alpha and beta chains. To control for contamination, each cDNA library was double barcoded with a SMART-Mk sample barcode plus Illumina barcodes. Two successive PCR steps introduced TruSeq adapter sequences along with Illumina sample barcodes. TCR alpha and beta cDNA libraries were sequenced on the Illumina HiSeq platform with custom primers. The authors' analysis ran thus. MiGEC was used to process raw reads and extract unique molecular identifiers, and MiXCR was used to find CDR3 positions. Recombination models were inferred per individual with the repgenHMM and IGoR tools using an EM algorithm. The analysis of shared clonotypes was done with the tcR package in R, with sharing normalized by the product of cloneset sizes. To study raw recombination free of thymic and clonal selection effects, out-of-frame nonproductive sequences were analyzed. In TCRdb, the public reads were trimmed at Q25 with fastp and aligned with MiXCR, with productive beta chains retained. Duplicate CDR3 protein sequences are folded into a single record with the most common DNA and genes. These V and J calls derive from TCRdb rather than the authors' analysis. This sample is represented by more than 650,000 distinct CDR3 sequences; around 6% of them were singletons. 1.5% to 2% of the sample is in the top ten clones.

The sample taken for sequencing was naive T cells sorted from blood. The cell subset or site label, as the study defines it: cells isolated with a human naive T-cell isolation kit. This receptor was obtained from a man younger than 35 in good health.

The CDR3 region has the sequence CASSLAGGQTLTDTQYF. The DNA reads as follows: TGCGCCAGCAGCTTGGCGGGGGGACAGACCCTCACAGATACGCAGTATTTT. The chain employs TRBV5-1 and TRBJ2-3; the D call is tentative, TRBD1 or TRBD2, as each matches 7 bases. CDR1 and CDR2, per the germline V gene, are SGHRS and YFSETQ. The CDR3 contains 17 residues, cysteine and phenylalanine counted. Only CDR3 DNA remains: 51 bases, in frame from the first base. V and J lose 0 bases and 2 bases, and a span of 16 bases separates them.